Sequencing of this T cell receptor beta chain was carried out in a study of cytomegalovirus exposure and HLA in healthy donors. Regarding the study as a whole: Associated with cytomegalovirus, according to the listing, were 150 to 200 TCR beta chains.

Germline CDR1 is LGHNA and CDR2 is YNFKEQ. This CDR3 comprises 17 residues. V was clipped by 0 bases and J by 4 bases; unmatched bases: 8. The PCR made use of 60 Vbeta and 13 Jbeta primers. Authors' methods: Roughly 10 million shared chains were among around 80 million unique TCR beta chains counted in a later analysis. TCRdb keeps only in-frame clones here, not all; method: immunoSEQ multiplex PCR. D and trimming were read from the DNA, whereas the V and J calls and clone size are those reported in that table. The sample includes about 110,000 clones, around 76% seen only once; the top ten take roughly 2.5%. Comments on this clone: The antigen is undetermined.

The material sequenced was PBMCs. The source of this sequence is a man between 25 and 39 years old in good health and CMV-seropositive. The chain combines TRBV4-2 with TRBJ1-2, with 10 bases matching TRBD1. CDR3 amino acids: CASSQDRGTGAFYGYTF. The CDR3 coding sequence is TGTGCCAGCAGCCAAGACCGCGGGACAGGGGCTTTCTATGGCTACACCTTC.